This TCR beta chain is from a study of cytomegalovirus exposure and HLA in healthy donors. This clone was seen only a few times. Its matching antigen is unknown. Both 60 Vbeta primers and 13 Jbeta primers went into the PCR. The method was immunoSEQ multiplex PCR; TCRdb's version includes in-frame clones alone and lacks a portion of them. The sample lists 90,000 or so clones, 70% to 85% occurring once. Study results and limitations: Researchers reported in a later analysis that a missense DCLRE1C variant was tied to TCR beta V- and J-gene trimming. When a later analysis was performed, an Asian-associated ancestry cluster reportedly had fewer N-insertions than the roughly 640-donor mean. Using the classifier, cytomegalovirus status was reportedly diagnosed with high specificity and sensitivity.

V lost 5 bases and J lost 2, with 13 bases in between. There are 15 residues in the CDR3. CDR1 and CDR2 from the germline V gene are MNHNY and SVGAGI (reference sequence). Specimen: PBMCs. The clonotype originates from a man aged 50-60 years in good health and CMV-seronegative. The genes are TRBV6-6 and TRBJ2-1, with D unresolved. The DNA for the CDR3 is TGTGCCAGCAGTCTCCGACACCCTACCTACAATGAGCAGTTCTTC. Amino acid sequence: CASSLRHPTYNEQFF.